The 26 T cell receptor beta chains below were found in one sample sequenced in a study of TIL therapy for anti-PD-1-resistant metastatic lung cancer. The time point: pre-treatment sample, taken before nivolumab and TIL therapy. This was the immunoSEQ v3 assay. TCRdb's copy holds only in-frame clones and misses some; the assay was immunoSEQ multiplex PCR. The sample comprises tens of thousands of clones, around 68% of which are singletons, and 6% to 7% rests with the top ten. This sample comprised blood, obtained at baseline. The source is a person aged 25 to 80 with non-small cell lung cancer.

The chain combines TRBV10-1 with TRBJ1-1; no firm D call. Germline CDR1 WNHNN, CDR2 SYGVQD (reference sequence). This CDR3 spans 14 amino acids. Trimming removed 0 bases at V and 1 base at J, with 6 bases between. The CDR3 sequence: CASSESWENTEAFF. DNA for the CDR3: TGCGCCAGCAGTGAGTCTTGGGAGAACACTGAAGCTTTCTTT.

The gene calls are TRBV30 and TRBJ1-1; perhaps TRBD1 as D (5 bases). V was trimmed by 1 base and J by 3 bases, leaving 18 bases between them. Germline lookup yields CDR1 GTSNPN and CDR2 SVGIG (reference sequence). The CDR3 spans 16 residues. The CDR3 sequence: CAWSGDVGELYTEAFF. The CDR3 coding sequence is TGTGCCTGGAGTGGGGACGTAGGGGAGCTGTACACTGAAGCTTTCTTT.

The chain joins TRBV5-1 to TRBJ2-2; 11 bases agree with TRBD1. V was pared by 7 bases and J by 5 bases, with 4 bases of the junction left unmatched. CDR1 and CDR2 (germline): SGHRS, YFSETQ. This CDR3 is 14 amino acids long. As DNA, the CDR3 is TGCGCCAGCTCGGGACAGGGGGGAACCGGGGAGCTGTTTTTT. This gives the protein CASSGQGGTGELFF.

V and J are TRBV19 and TRBJ2-3; D remains unclear. This CDR3 spans 16 amino acids. Germline V lookup: CDR1 LNHDA, CDR2 SQIVND (reference sequence). With 6 bases removed from V and 0 bases from J, the gap between germline ends came to 16 bases. The CDR3 sequence is CASSLRGRVSTDTQYF. The CDR3 coding sequence is TGTGCCAGTAGCCTAAGAGGAAGGGTTAGCACAGATACGCAGTATTTT. Drawing the rest from reference TRBV19 and TRBJ2-3, the complete variable domain is DGGITQSPKYLFRKEGQNVTLSCEQNLNHDAMYWYRQDPGQGLRLIYYSQIVNDFQKGDIAEGYSVSREKKESFPLTVTSAQKNPTAFYLCASSLRGRVSTDTQYFGPGTRLTVL.

The chain carries TRBV30 and TRBJ2-3; 10 bases are shared with TRBD1. Looked up from germline, CDR1 is GTSNPN and CDR2 is SVGIG (reference sequence). This CDR3 has 14 amino acids. J was trimmed by 4 bases and V by 3 bases; bases with no gene match: 4. CDR3 sequence: CAWRSGTGADTQYF. CDR3 nucleotide sequence: TGTGCCTGGAGATCCGGGACAGGGGCAGATACGCAGTATTTT.

The chain uses TRBV5-1 and TRBJ1-1, with a tentative D call TRBD1 (5 bases). The CDR3 consists of 17 residues. Trimming cost V 0 bases and J 0 bases, with 15 bases left between them. Germline-derived CDR1 and CDR2 are SGHRS and YFSETQ. The CDR3 protein is CASSLGWGRKMNTEAFF. The CDR3 DNA sequence: TGCGCCAGCAGCTTGGGATGGGGACGGAAGATGAACACTGAAGCTTTCTTT.

The chain carries TRBV6-5 and TRBJ1-2, with D unclear. V was trimmed by 7 bases and J by 8 bases, leaving 14 bases between them. This CDR3 contains 12 residues. Germline-derived CDR1 and CDR2 are MNHEY and SVGAGI. The CDR3 is CASIDKAGGYTF. In DNA form, the CDR3 reads TGTGCCAGCATTGATAAAGCGGGCGGCTACACCTTC.

The gene calls are TRBV20-1 and TRBJ2-2, with unresolved D. Germline-derived CDR1 and CDR2 are DFQATT and SNEGSKA (reference sequence). The CDR3 consists of 11 residues. V shed 3 bases and J shed 6 bases, with 5 bases lying between them. This chain's CDR3 is CSARAPGELFF. The CDR3 bases are TGCAGTGCTAGGGCCCCCGGGGAGCTGTTTTTT.

CDR3 bases: TGTGCCAGCAGCCCGGACAGCTACTCCTCCTACAATGAGCAGTTCTTC. Its protein is CASSPDSYSSYNEQFF. This chain uses TRBV9 with TRBJ2-1; weak D call: TRBD1 (6 bases). V was clipped by 4 bases and J by 0 bases, with 14 bases between them. Per the germline V gene, CDR1 is SGDLS and CDR2 is YYNGEE. The CDR3 consists of 16 residues.

The rearrangement links TRBV19 to TRBJ1-3, with 8 bases fitting TRBD1. V gave up 5 bases and J gave up 1 base; unmatched junction bases: 7. The CDR3 is made up of 16 amino acids. Germline lookup yields CDR1 LNHDA and CDR2 SQIVND (reference sequence). CDR3 coding DNA: TGTGCCAGTAGTCCCCCCGACAGGGGTTCTGGAAACACCATATATTTT. This translates into CASSPPDRGSGNTIYF.

This clone showed up just a few times. The chain employs TRBV4-1 and TRBJ2-2; 7 nucleotides match TRBD1. Germline CDR1 is MGHRA and CDR2 is YSYEKL. The length of the CDR3 is 17 residues. V shed 5 bases, J shed 3 bases, and the junction held 12 bases outside the gene matches. CDR3 bases: TGCGCCAGCAGCTACGGTGTTCGGACAGGTGACACCGGGGAGCTGTTTTTT. Protein product: CASSYGVRTGDTGELFF.

The chain has TRBV5-1 and TRBJ2-5; tentatively, D is TRBD1 (6 bases). The CDR3 contains 15 residues. Per the germline V gene, CDR1 is SGHRS and CDR2 is YFSETQ. V was clipped by 0 bases and J by 3 bases, with 12 bases between them. The CDR3 DNA reads as TGCGCCAGCAGCTTGGGGACAGACCTTAAAGAGACCCAGTACTTC. Protein: CASSLGTDLKETQYF.

V and J are TRBV6-5 and TRBJ2-7, with a weak D call TRBD2 (6 bases). This CDR3 region has 14 residues. V lost 0 bases and J lost 7, with 13 bases in between. Germline-derived CDR1 and CDR2 are MNHEY and SVGAGI. The CDR3 here is CASSYSGRSGEQYF. The CDR3 DNA reads as TGTGCCAGCAGTTACTCGGGGAGGTCGGGTGAGCAGTACTTC.

This clone has just a few counts. One end of the junction fails to match germline, which may point to a read error. The V and J genes are TRBV20-1 and TRBJ2-5, with 7 bases that match TRBD2. This CDR3 spans 11 amino acids. Germline V gene lookup returns CDR1 DFQATT and CDR2 SNEGSKA (reference sequence). CDR3 protein: CSARDLGEGDF. In DNA form, the CDR3 reads TGCAGTGCTAGAGATCTGGGGGAGGGTGACTTC.

The chain employs TRBV5-4 and TRBJ1-4; 9 positions match TRBD1. After removal of 4 bases from V and 3 bases from J, the junction contained 7 bases not matched to a gene. The germline V gene encodes CDR1 SGHNT and CDR2 YYREEE (reference sequence). The CDR3 loop spans 16 amino acids. The CDR3 sequence is CASSLGQGWANEKLFF. The CDR3 DNA follows: TGTGCCAGCAGCCTGGGACAGGGATGGGCTAATGAAAAACTGTTTTTT.

The chain couples TRBV5-1 to TRBJ1-4; the D gene is possibly TRBD1 (6 bases). Looked up from germline, CDR1 is SGHRS and CDR2 is YFSETQ. The CDR3 length is 15 residues. V lost 4 bases and J lost 4, with 14 bases in between. The CDR3 is CASSLETGFNEKLFF. The CDR3, as DNA: TGCGCCAGCAGCCTGGAGACAGGATTTAATGAAAAACTGTTTTTT.

The chain uses TRBV9 and TRBJ2-2; 9 bases are shared with TRBD2. CDR1 and CDR2 (germline): SGDLS, YYNGEE. V lost 3 bases and J lost 2; bases outside the gene matches: 8. The CDR3 is 17 amino acids. CDR3 nucleotide sequence: TGTGCCAGCAGCGCCGTTACGACTAGCGGAAACACCGGGGAGCTGTTTTTT. Its protein is CASSAVTTSGNTGELFF.

The chain has TRBV11-2 and TRBJ2-5; D not resolved. V was shortened by 5 bases and J by 2 bases, with 6 bases between the two germline ends. This CDR3 region has 12 residues. CDR1 and CDR2 from the germline V gene are SGHAT and FQNNGV. In nucleotides, the CDR3 is TGTGCCAGCAGCCCATCTCAAGAGACCCAGTACTTC. This translates into CASSPSQETQYF.

Only one count was recorded for this clone. CDR3 protein: CASSPTAGTDTQYF. The CDR3, as DNA: TGCGCCAGCAGCCCGACAGCGGGCACAGATACGCAGTATTTT. This rearrangement joins TRBV5-1 to TRBJ2-3; either TRBD1 or TRBD2 may fit D (5 bases each). The V end was cut by 4 bases, the J end by 1 base, with 10 bases between. The CDR3 is 14 amino acids. Germline V gene sequence: CDR1 SGHRS, CDR2 YFSETQ.

The genes are TRBV25-1 and TRBJ1-2; 8 bases line up with TRBD1. Germline V gene sequence: CDR1 MGHDK, CDR2 SYGVNS. The CDR3 contains 11 residues. The ends lost 6 bases at V and 6 bases at J; junction bases unmatched: 0. CDR3 in amino acids: CASSRGHGYTF. The CDR3 region has the DNA TGTGCCAGCAGCAGGGGGCATGGCTACACCTTC.

CDR3 amino acids: CASRPAGDGGLNQPQHF. The DNA for the CDR3 is TGTGCCAGCAGGCCCGCCGGGGACGGGGGACTTAATCAGCCCCAGCATTTT. The genes are TRBV27 and TRBJ1-5; TRBD1 is a possible D gene (5 bases). This CDR3 has 17 residues. Deletions cut 6 bases from V and 4 bases from J, with 22 bases between. Germline V gene lookup returns CDR1 MNHEY and CDR2 SMNVEV (reference sequence).

The CDR3 DNA sequence: TGCGCCAGCAGCCTGATCTTAGCGGGGGGGCAGGATGAGCAGTTCTTC. This codes for CASSLILAGGQDEQFF. The chain recombines TRBV5-1 with TRBJ2-1; TRBD2 aligns across 11 bases. J lost 8 bases, V lost 4 bases, and 11 bases had no gene match. The CDR3 is 16 residues long. Germline values: CDR1 SGHRS, CDR2 YFSETQ.

V is TRBV4-1 and J is TRBJ2-7; D may be TRBD2 (5 bases). The V end lost 3 bases, the J end lost 4 bases, and 16 bases lay between the germline ends. This CDR3 contains 15 residues. Germline V gene data show CDR1 as MGHRA and CDR2 as YSYEKL. In nucleotides, the CDR3 is TGCGCCAGCAGCCAGGACCCCGGGGTAGGATACGAGCAGTACTTC. Encoded protein: CASSQDPGVGYEQYF.

This clone turned up a few times. The rearrangement joins TRBV9 to TRBJ1-1, with a tentative D call TRBD1 (6 bases). CDR1 and CDR2 from the germline V gene are SGDLS and YYNGEE. The CDR3 has 14 amino acids. The V end was cut by 0 bases, the J end by 7 bases, with 13 bases between. The CDR3 bases are TGTGCCAGCAGCGTAGCTGGGGGCAGAGATGAAGCTTTCTTT. This codes for CASSVAGGRDEAFF.

The rearrangement uses TRBV10-3 and TRBJ1-1; D unclear. Trimming pared 0 bases from V and 1 base from J, leaving 6 bases between. The CDR3 extends over 14 amino acids. Germline-derived CDR1 and CDR2 are ENHRY and SYGVKD. The CDR3 DNA reads as TGTGCCATCAGTGAGTCAGGAACGAACACTGAAGCTTTCTTT. This translates into CAISESGTNTEAFF.

This clone came up once. V is TRBV30 and J is TRBJ2-5; TRBD1 agrees at 7 bases. The trim removed 5 bases at V and 0 bases at J, leaving 3 bases unmatched. The germline V gene encodes CDR1 GTSNPN and CDR2 SVGIG (reference sequence). The CDR3 extends over 13 amino acids. As DNA, the CDR3 is TGTGCCTGGGGGACAGAATACCAAGAGACCCAGTACTTC. Translation gives CAWGTEYQETQYF.